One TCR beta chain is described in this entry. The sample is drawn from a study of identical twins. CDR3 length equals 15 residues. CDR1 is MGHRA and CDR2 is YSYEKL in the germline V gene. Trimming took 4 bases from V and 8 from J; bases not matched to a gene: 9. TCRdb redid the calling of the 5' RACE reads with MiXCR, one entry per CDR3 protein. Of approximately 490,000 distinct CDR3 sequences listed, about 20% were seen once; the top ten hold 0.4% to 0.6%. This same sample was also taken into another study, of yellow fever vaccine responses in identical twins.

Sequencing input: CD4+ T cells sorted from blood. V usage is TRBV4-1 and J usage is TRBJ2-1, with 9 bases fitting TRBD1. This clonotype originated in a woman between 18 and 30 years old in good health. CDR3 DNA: TGCGCCAGCAGCCCCGGGACAGGGTTTTTATATGAGCAGTTCTTC. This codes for CASSPGTGFLYEQFF.